This passage covers 23 T cell receptor beta chains from one sample sequenced in a study of beta chain features in type 1 diabetes. Expressed TCRB transcripts were sequenced after all isolated RNA was converted to cDNA. Here immunoSEQ multiplex PCR was the method, and the copy in TCRdb shows in-frame clones only, minus some. Of roughly 230,000 clones listed, roughly 11% were seen once; the top ten hold roughly 0.017%. Study results and limitations: All four CD4+ subsets of Type 1 diabetes patients contained TCRB CDR3s that were moderately but significantly shorter.

The antigens these receptors bind are not known. The sample was naive CD4+ T cells from blood. The receptors derive from a man younger than 45 with type 1 diabetes.

This clone was seen only a few times. The chain employs TRBV7-2 and TRBJ1-1, with a tentative D call TRBD1 (6 bases). CDR3 size: 14 residues. The germline V and J ends were trimmed by 5 bases and 3 bases, with 13 bases remaining between them. Germline V gene data show CDR1 as SGHTA and CDR2 as FQGNSA. The CDR3 here is CASSPWAGDTEAFF. The CDR3 DNA reads as TGTGCCAGCAGCCCATGGGCAGGGGACACTGAAGCTTTCTTT.

This chain uses TRBV14 with TRBJ1-1; D gene unclear. The germline V and J ends were trimmed by 1 base and 7 bases, with 10 bases remaining between them. There are 13 residues in the CDR3. The germline V gene encodes CDR1 SGHDN and CDR2 FVKESK. The CDR3 region has the DNA TGTGCCAGCAGCCAAGCCCCTACCCTTGAAGCTTTCTTT. Translated, it gives CASSQAPTLEAFF.

The gene calls are TRBV6-5 and TRBJ1-2; D is ambiguous. CDR3 size: 15 residues. V was cut by 0 bases and J by 2 bases, with 10 bases left in between. The germline V gene encodes CDR1 MNHEY and CDR2 SVGAGI. The CDR3 DNA is TGTGCCAGCAGTTACTCGGCGGCCCCAAACTATGGCTACACCTTC. Its translation: CASSYSAAPNYGYTF.

This clone came up a few times. The rearrangement links TRBV18 to TRBJ1-1; D unclear. Trimming stripped 4 bases from V and 4 bases from J, with 13 bases between. Germline V gives CDR1 KGHSH, CDR2 LQKENI. The CDR3 totals 14 residues. The CDR3 reads CASSRGSGSTEAFF. CDR3 nucleotide sequence: TGTGCCAGCTCACGGGGATCGGGGAGCACTGAAGCTTTCTTT. Full variable domain (remainder filled in from reference TRBV18 and TRBJ1-1): NAGVMQNPRHLVRRRGQEARLRCSPMKGHSHVYWYRQLPEEGLKFMVYLQKENIIDESGMPKERFSAEFPKEGPSILRIQQVVRGDSAAYFCASSRGSGSTEAFFGQGTRLTVV.

This clone showed up just a few times. The gene calls are TRBV9 and TRBJ2-1; D is perhaps TRBD2 (5 bases). CDR1 and CDR2 (germline): SGDLS, YYNGEE. V lost 5 bases and J 4 bases, leaving 13 bases between the germline ends. The CDR3 is 14 residues long. The CDR3 reads CASSWGRGYNEQFF. CDR3 nucleotides: TGTGCCAGCAGTTGGGGTAGAGGGTACAATGAGCAGTTCTTC.

The rearrangement joins TRBV19 to TRBJ2-1, with D possibly TRBD2 on 6 matching bases. Deletions cut 6 bases from V and 7 bases from J, with 10 bases between. Per germline, CDR1 LNHDA and CDR2 SQIVND (reference sequence). The length of the CDR3 is 12 residues. The CDR3 DNA is TGTGCCAGTAGACGGGACTCTAATGAGCAGTTCTTC. Its translation is CASRRDSNEQFF.

The rearrangement uses TRBV6-5 and TRBJ2-1; TRBD1 agrees at 7 bases. V trimming: 4 bases; J trimming: 10 bases; junction bases outside the gene matches: 13. In germline, CDR1 is MNHEY, CDR2 SVGAGI. This CDR3 is 15 amino acids long. CDR3 coding DNA: TGTGCCAGCAGTTTGCCCGGGACAGCACTCCGGGAGCAGTTCTTC. Translated, it gives CASSLPGTALREQFF.

This clone was recorded a few times. J is TRBJ2-7 and V is TRBV5-1; TRBD1 matches at 9 bases. CDR3 size: 14 residues. V trimming: 2 bases; J trimming: 6 bases; junction bases outside the gene matches: 6. CDR1 is SGHRS, CDR2 YFSETQ, per germline. The CDR3 sequence: CASSFATGGSEQYF. CDR3 DNA: TGCGCCAGCAGCTTTGCGACAGGGGGTAGCGAGCAGTACTTC.

The chain couples TRBV9 to TRBJ2-1, with unresolved D. The CDR3 has 14 amino acids. Germline CDR1 reads SGDLS; CDR2 reads YYNGEE. The V gene lost 0 bases and the J gene lost 9 bases, with 13 bases spanning the gap. The CDR3, as DNA: TGTGCCAGCAGCGTAGCTGTGGTCCAGGCTGAGCAGTTCTTC. Its translation: CASSVAVVQAEQFF.

This clone has only a few counts. The chain couples TRBV28 to TRBJ1-2; no clear D. Per the germline V gene, CDR1 is MDHEN and CDR2 is SYDVKM. The length of the CDR3 is 12 residues. The ends were cut back, 7 bases at V and 8 bases at J, with 14 bases in the middle. CDR3 DNA: TGTGCCAGCAAGCGGAGCCTAGGGGGCTACACCTTC. It translates to CASKRSLGGYTF.

This clone has just a few counts. V gene TRBV29-1 combines with J gene TRBJ2-4, with 7 bases identical to TRBD1. Germline V gene data show CDR1 as SQVTM and CDR2 as ANQGSEA. With V trimmed by 4 bases and J by 4 bases, 4 bases remained unmatched. The CDR3 covers 13 residues. In nucleotides, the CDR3 is TGCAGCGTTGCTGCCAGGGGGAAAAACATTCAGTACTTC. As protein: CSVAARGKNIQYF.

Only a few counts were recorded for this clone. This chain links TRBV7-2 with TRBJ2-1, with D unclear. V lost 1 base and J lost 9, with 10 bases in between. CDR3 size: 13 residues. CDR1 SGHTA and CDR2 FQGNSA come from the germline V gene. The DNA of the CDR3 is TGTGCCAGCAGCTTAGAGACATCGAGTGAGCAGTTCTTC. Amino acids: CASSLETSSEQFF.

This clone was found a few times. V is TRBV19 and J is TRBJ1-5, with D perhaps TRBD1 (6 bases). Germline CDR1 LNHDA, CDR2 SQIVND (reference sequence). This CDR3 contains 14 residues. Trimming cost V 7 bases and J 6 bases, with 16 bases left between them. In DNA form, the CDR3 reads TGTGCCAGTAAGCTACAGGGATTGGGTCAGCCCCAGCATTTT. It specifies CASKLQGLGQPQHF. Full variable domain (missing parts from reference TRBV19 and TRBJ1-5): DGGITQSPKYLFRKEGQNVTLSCEQNLNHDAMYWYRQDPGQGLRLIYYSQIVNDFQKGDIAEGYSVSREKKESFPLTVTSAQKNPTAFYLCASKLQGLGQPQHFGDGTRLSIL.

This clone was seen more than once but under ten times. V is TRBV29-1 and J is TRBJ2-7; 9 bases align to TRBD1. The J segment lost 2 bases and the V segment lost 5 bases, leaving 7 bases of the junction unmatched. This CDR3 is built from 14 residues. The V gene's germline CDR1 is SQVTM and CDR2 ANQGSEA. In nucleotides, the CDR3 is TGCAGCGTTTCCGGGACAGGGAACGCCTACGAGCAGTACTTC. Residues: CSVSGTGNAYEQYF.

This clone was picked up a small number of times. The rearrangement joins TRBV7-8 to TRBJ2-7; 8 positions match TRBD1. V dropped 2 bases and J dropped 3; count of bases not matched to a gene: 3. The germline gives CDR1 SGHVS, CDR2 FQNEAQ. The CDR3 extends over 14 amino acids. The CDR3 is CASSLQGQVYEQYF. The CDR3 region has the DNA TGTGCCAGCAGCTTACAGGGACAGGTCTACGAGCAGTACTTC.

The rearrangement links TRBV4-1 to TRBJ2-3; possible D gene TRBD2, 5 bases. Between the trimmed V and J ends, which lost 1 base and 0 bases, there was a span of 11 bases. Germline assignment: CDR1 MGHRA and CDR2 YSYEKL. This CDR3 region has 16 residues. The CDR3: CASSQGSGVSTDTQYF. As DNA, the CDR3 is TGCGCCAGCAGCCAAGGATCCGGGGTTAGCACAGATACGCAGTATTTT.

A few counts support this clone. The genes are TRBV7-2 and TRBJ2-7, with D hard to call. The germline V gene encodes CDR1 SGHTA and CDR2 FQGNSA. The CDR3 has 16 amino acids. Trimming left V 1 base short and J 1 base short, with 14 bases between. In DNA, the CDR3 is TGTGCCAGCAGCTTAGGATCCCCAAAAGCTTCCTACGAGCAGTACTTC. As protein: CASSLGSPKASYEQYF.

This chain connects TRBV5-7 to TRBJ2-6; D is uncertain. TRBV5-7 is an open reading frame, and its role is uncertain. This CDR3 comprises 16 residues. V lost 4 bases to trimming and J lost 2 bases, with 13 bases between them. DNA of the CDR3: TGTGCCAGCAGCCCCCTTTTCTGCGCTGGGGCCAACGTCCTGACTTTC. Translating it yields CASSPLFCAGANVLTF.

V usage is TRBV25-1 and J usage is TRBJ2-1; 10 bases are a match to TRBD2. Germline loops: CDR1 MGHDK, CDR2 SYGVNS. This CDR3 comprises 16 residues. Trimming took 4 bases from V and 4 from J; bases not matched to a gene: 7. Written as DNA, the CDR3 is TGTGCCAGCAGTGGAGGTAGCGGGGGGATGTACAATGAGCAGTTCTTC. Residues: CASSGGSGGMYNEQFF.

The V gene is TRBV18, the J gene TRBJ2-3; 8 bases map to TRBD2. The CDR3 contains 16 residues. Germline trimming cut 1 base from V and 6 bases from J; bases unmatched to any gene: 9. Germline CDR1 and CDR2: KGHSH and LQKENI. CDR3: CASSPRRAGDRDTQYF. The DNA for the CDR3 is TGTGCCAGCTCACCACGGCGAGCGGGGGATCGGGATACGCAGTATTTT. The entire variable domain, with the rest obtained from reference TRBV18 and TRBJ2-3, is as follows: NAGVMQNPRHLVRRRGQEARLRCSPMKGHSHVYWYRQLPEEGLKFMVYLQKENIIDESGMPKERFSAEFPKEGPSILRIQQVVRGDSAAYFCASSPRRAGDRDTQYFGPGTRLTVL.

This sequence joins TRBV19 and TRBJ2-7; 7 nucleotides line up with TRBD1. Per the germline V gene, CDR1 is LNHDA and CDR2 is SQIVND (reference sequence). J lost 0 bases, V lost 5 bases, and 10 bases had no gene match. The CDR3 covers 16 residues. CDR3 region: CASSLKPDRSSYEQYF. As DNA, the CDR3 is TGTGCCAGTAGTTTGAAACCGGACAGGAGCTCCTACGAGCAGTACTTC.

The chain recombines TRBV4-3 with TRBJ1-1; D perhaps matches TRBD1 (6 bases). The germline gives CDR1 LGHNA, CDR2 YSLEER. Trimming removed 0 bases at V and 7 bases at J, with 12 bases between. The CDR3 is made up of 14 amino acids. The CDR3 coding sequence is TGCGCCAGCAGCCAAGAAATCAGGGGCAGTGAAGCTTTCTTT. Translated: CASSQEIRGSEAFF.

The V and J genes are TRBV4-2 and TRBJ2-5, with D uncertain. There are 13 residues in the CDR3. The germline V gene has CDR1 LGHNA and CDR2 YNFKEQ. Trimming pared 0 bases from V and 7 bases from J, leaving 9 bases between. The CDR3: CASSQEPAGTQYF. DNA of the CDR3: TGTGCCAGCAGCCAAGAACCAGCAGGGACCCAGTACTTC.